The 28 T cell receptor beta chains given below trace back to one sample, sequenced in a study of human T cells and chemical hapten exposure listed by TCRdb under 2021. Library method: RACE. The listed sequencing device is NextSeq 500. The public reads were quality trimmed at Q25 with fastp and then assembled into clones with MiXCR by TCRdb, keeping productive beta chains. Every entry covers one CDR3 protein and lists the most common genes and DNA from its rows. Here the sample has over 50,000 distinct CDR3 sequences; approximately 9.6% occur a single time. Of the sample, around a tenth falls within the top ten clones. Taken with the paper, the label for time point translates to: pre-sensitization, week 0. What this sample's treatment or condition label stands for: therapeutic diphenylcyclopropenone sensitization with weekly scalp DPC. Total RNA was extracted from unfractionated whole blood collected in Tempus Blood RNA tubes.

Sequenced material: whole blood, taken in connection with sensitization to the hapten diphenylcyclopropenone (DPC). These receptors all come from a woman younger than 45 with alopecia areata. Some clones in this sample may be carry-over from other donors' samples.

This clonotype was detected once. A read error may be the cause here, since a much bigger clone is one base away. The chain is built from TRBV20-1 and TRBJ1-6; D is unresolved. Germline CDR1 reads DFQATT; CDR2 reads SNEGSKA (reference sequence). Trimming shortened V by 3 bases and J by 6 bases, and 9 bases separated the two germline ends. This CDR3 is 13 amino acids long. CDR3 protein: CSARASCNSPLHF. In DNA, the CDR3 is TGCAGTGCTAGGGCTAGTTGTAATTCACCCCTCCACTTT.

V is TRBV6-8 and J is TRBJ2-4; D might be TRBD2 (5 bases). The CDR3 sequence is 19 residues long. The germline V gene encodes CDR1 MNHGY and CDR2 SAAAGT. V gave up 6 bases and J gave up 5 bases, with 29 bases separating them. Here the CDR3 DNA reads TGTGCCAGCAGACCATTATCCGGGGTTCGGGCTCCCTACGAAAACATTCAGTACTTC. This gives the protein CASRPLSGVRAPYENIQYF.

The V call is TRBV4-3, the J call TRBJ1-6; tentatively, D is TRBD1 (6 bases). Looked up from germline, CDR1 is LGHNA and CDR2 is YSLEER. The CDR3 is made up of 15 amino acids. With 3 bases removed from V and 9 bases from J, the gap between germline ends came to 15 bases. The CDR3 region is CASSHSDRTVSPLHF. Here the CDR3 DNA reads TGCGCCAGCAGCCATTCAGACAGGACCGTTTCACCCCTCCACTTT.

This clonotype was seen a handful of times. The CDR3 DNA reads TGCGCCAGCAGCCAAGTGGGGAACACTGAAGCTTTCTTT. Encoded protein: CASSQVGNTEAFF. The J gene is TRBJ1-1, the V gene TRBV4-3, with D unclear. Germline CDR1 and CDR2: LGHNA and YSLEER. V gave up 1 base and J gave up 1 base, with 4 bases separating them. The CDR3 has 13 amino acids.

This sequence joins TRBV5-4 and TRBJ2-3, with 8 bases matching TRBD1. The ends lost 3 bases at V and 2 bases at J; junction bases unmatched: 5. There are 15 residues in the CDR3. CDR1 is SGHNT and CDR2 is YYREEE in the germline V gene (reference sequence). The CDR3 here is CASSYRDRHTDTQYF. DNA of the CDR3: TGTGCCAGCAGCTACCGGGACAGGCACACAGATACGCAGTATTTT. The whole variable domain, filled in from reference TRBV5-4 and TRBJ2-3, reads ETGVTQSPTHLIKTRGQQVTLRCSSQSGHNTVSWYQQALGQGPQFIFQYYREEENGRGNFPPRFSGLQFPNYSSELNVNALELDDSALYLCASSYRDRHTDTQYFGPGTRLTVL.

The chain joins TRBV12-3 or TRBV12-4 to TRBJ2-5; possible D gene TRBD2, 6 bases. The V and J ends lost 6 bases and 7 bases respectively, with 15 bases between them. This CDR3 has 13 amino acids. The CDR3 is CASRMGEEATQYF. The CDR3 coding sequence is TGTGCCAGCAGGATGGGGGAGGAAGCGACCCAGTACTTC.

Only a few counts were recorded for this clonotype. The rearrangement uses TRBV20-1 and TRBJ2-3, with unresolved D. V was trimmed by 1 base and J by 0 bases, leaving 8 bases between them. The CDR3 is 14 residues long. The germline gives CDR1 DFQATT, CDR2 SNEGSKA (reference sequence). The CDR3 region is CSARGPRSTDTQYF. The CDR3 DNA sequence: TGCAGTGCTAGAGGCCCCCGGAGCACAGATACGCAGTATTTT.

Many counts were recorded for this clonotype. The J gene is TRBJ2-3, the V gene TRBV4-3; D might be TRBD1 (6 bases). The germline CDR1 and CDR2 sequences are LGHNA and YSLEER. The V end was cut by 0 bases, the J end by 6 bases, with 19 bases between. The CDR3 totals 17 residues. CDR3 coding DNA: TGCGCCAGCAGCCAAGATCTCGCTGGACAGTCAGGGGATACGCAGTATTTT. It specifies CASSQDLAGQSGDTQYF.

This clonotype was recorded at least ten times. The chain couples TRBV20-1 to TRBJ1-5, with D perhaps matching TRBD1 (6 bases). Deletions cut 0 bases from V and 4 bases from J, with 13 bases between. Germline CDR1 is DFQATT and CDR2 is SNEGSKA (reference sequence). This CDR3 has 15 residues. This CDR3 is CSAREQGALNQPQHF. The DNA for the CDR3 is TGCAGTGCTAGAGAACAGGGAGCTTTGAATCAGCCCCAGCATTTT.

This clonotype was observed a handful of times. This chain links TRBV5-1 with TRBJ2-7; no reliable D call. V was pared by 5 bases and J by 4 bases, with 7 bases between. The CDR3 length is 11 residues. Germline CDR1 is SGHRS and CDR2 is YFSETQ. The CDR3 sequence: CASRLGYEQYF. The CDR3 DNA is TGCGCCAGCAGGTTAGGGTACGAGCAGTACTTC.

In its sample, this clonotype was seen a few times. The V gene is TRBV7-2, the J gene TRBJ2-1, with 14 bases identical to TRBD2. V was clipped by 4 bases and J by 9 bases; unmatched bases: 5. The CDR3 is 15 amino acids. CDR1 and CDR2 (germline): SGHTA, FQGNSA. The CDR3 bases are TGTGCCAGCAGCTCGACTAGCGGGGGGGCCAGTGAGCAGTTCTTC. This gives the protein CASSSTSGGASEQFF. The whole variable domain, remainder taken from reference TRBV7-2 and TRBJ2-1, is GAGVSQSPSNKVTEKGKDVELRCDPISGHTALYWYRQSLGQGLEFLIYFQGNSAPDKSGLPSDRFSAERTGGSVSTLTIQRTQQEDSAVYLCASSSTSGGASEQFFGPGTRLTVL.

This clonotype was recorded many times. The chain has TRBV25-1 and TRBJ2-7; 8 nucleotides agree with TRBD1. The CDR3 has 14 amino acids. The V gene end was trimmed by 8 bases and the J gene end by 4 bases; junction bases not matched to a gene: 10. Germline lookup yields CDR1 MGHDK and CDR2 SYGVNS. CDR3 residues: CASGWTGPPYEQYF. The CDR3 nucleotides read TGTGCCAGCGGATGGACAGGGCCCCCGTACGAGCAGTACTTC.

This rearrangement joins TRBV18 to TRBJ2-5; D is undetermined. The CDR3 covers 13 residues. Germline CDR1 KGHSH, CDR2 LQKENI. V shed 6 bases and J shed 5 bases, with 13 bases lying between them. In DNA form, the CDR3 reads TGTGCCAGCTCGCCCGATCAAGGGGAGACCCAGTACTTC. Amino acids: CASSPDQGETQYF.

This clonotype was detected many times. The J gene is TRBJ1-1, the V gene TRBV5-1; D is possibly TRBD1 (5 bases). Germline V gene data show CDR1 as SGHRS and CDR2 as YFSETQ. The CDR3 sequence is 15 residues long. With 6 bases removed from V and 3 bases from J, the gap between germline ends came to 18 bases. The CDR3, as DNA: TGCGCCAGCACCTGGGACGGAGGGGAGGACACTGAAGCTTTCTTT. Its protein is CASTWDGGEDTEAFF. Variable domain in full (rest from reference TRBV5-1 and TRBJ1-1): KAGVTQTPRYLIKTRGQQVTLSCSPISGHRSVSWYQQTPGQGLQFLFEYFSETQRNKGNFPGRFSGRQFSNSRSEMNVSTLELGDSALYLCASTWDGGEDTEAFFGQGTRLTVV.

The chain links TRBV20-1 to TRBJ2-7; the D is unclear. Germline V gene sequence: CDR1 DFQATT, CDR2 SNEGSKA (reference sequence). This CDR3 has 14 amino acids. V lost 5 bases to trimming and J lost 5 bases, with 19 bases between them. In DNA, the CDR3 is TGCAGTGCTGCCCCCGGGCTGGGGTGGGACGAGCAGTACTTC. Its translation: CSAAPGLGWDEQYF.

This clonotype was found many times. The chain carries TRBV7-2 and TRBJ2-3; D is perhaps TRBD1 (5 bases). V shed 2 bases and J shed 8 bases, with 14 bases lying between them. Germline lookup yields CDR1 SGHTA and CDR2 FQGNSA. The CDR3 is 14 amino acids. The CDR3 reads CASSLIRGEGTQYF. The CDR3 coding sequence is TGTGCCAGCAGCTTAATAAGGGGCGAAGGTACGCAGTATTTT.

This clonotype has ten or more counts. J is TRBJ1-6 and V is TRBV19, with D maybe TRBD1 (5 bases). CDR1 and CDR2 from the germline V gene are LNHDA and SQIVND (reference sequence). The CDR3 is 13 amino acids. Trimming removed 6 bases from V and 8 bases from J, with 11 bases in between. The CDR3 here is CASRGTAYSPLHF. In DNA form, the CDR3 reads TGTGCCAGTAGGGGGACTGCCTATTCACCCCTCCACTTT. Full variable domain (missing parts from reference TRBV19 and TRBJ1-6): DGGITQSPKYLFRKEGQNVTLSCEQNLNHDAMYWYRQDPGQGLRLIYYSQIVNDFQKGDIAEGYSVSREKKESFPLTVTSAQKNPTAFYLCASRGTAYSPLHFGNGTRLTVT.

This clonotype has a count of ten or more. The V call is TRBV28, the J call TRBJ1-2, with D possibly matching TRBD1 (6 bases). V was shortened by 11 bases and J by 7 bases, with 14 bases between the two germline ends. The CDR3 length is 11 residues. From germline, CDR1 is MDHEN and CDR2 SYDVKM. CDR3 region: CAAEGGLGYTF. In DNA form, the CDR3 reads TGTGCCGCAGAAGGGGGGCTTGGCTACACCTTC.

This clonotype occurred many times. V gene TRBV2 combines with J gene TRBJ2-7, with D hard to call. The ends were cut back, 7 bases at V and 3 bases at J, with 13 bases in the middle. From germline, CDR1 is SNHLY and CDR2 FYNNEI. The length of the CDR3 is 13 residues. CDR3 amino acids: CASKGNGRYEQYF. CDR3 in DNA: TGTGCCAGCAAAGGAAACGGGCGCTACGAGCAGTACTTC.

The chain employs TRBV6-1 and TRBJ1-6, with D uncertain. The CDR3 length is 14 residues. Trimming shortened V by 2 bases and J by 9 bases, and 11 bases separated the two germline ends. The germline V gene has CDR1 MNHNS and CDR2 SASEGT. This chain's CDR3 is CASSEPGMGSPLHF. DNA of the CDR3: TGTGCCAGCAGTGAACCGGGCATGGGTTCACCCCTCCACTTT.

Ten or more counts support this clonotype. The chain employs TRBV15 and TRBJ2-3; the D gene is possibly TRBD1 (5 bases). Germline CDR1 LNHNV, CDR2 YYDKDF (reference sequence). CDR3 length: 17 residues. Trimming cost V 0 bases and J 7 bases, with 20 bases left between them. The CDR3 nucleotides are TGTGCCACCAGCAGAGATCAGGCAGGGCTAAAACGTTATACGCAGTATTTT. It encodes CATSRDQAGLKRYTQYF.

In this sample, this clonotype turned up a few times. This chain connects TRBV4-1 to TRBJ2-7, with 9 bases identical to TRBD1. The CDR3 length is 15 residues. V dropped 0 bases and J dropped 2; count of bases not matched to a gene: 2. Germline V lookup: CDR1 MGHRA, CDR2 YSYEKL. The CDR3 loop is CASSQETGGPYEQYF. As DNA, the CDR3 is TGCGCCAGCAGCCAAGAGACAGGGGGGCCCTACGAGCAGTACTTC.

This clonotype was detected ten times or more. The chain links TRBV12-3 or TRBV12-4 to TRBJ2-1, with 8 bases that match TRBD2. The CDR3 sequence is 12 residues long. V trimming: 3 bases; J trimming: 10 bases; junction bases outside the gene matches: 2. The CDR3 spells CASSLERGEQFF. DNA of the CDR3: TGTGCCAGCAGTTTGGAGCGGGGGGAGCAGTTCTTC.

This clonotype was observed a handful of times. The V gene is TRBV6-1, the J gene TRBJ1-1, with D unresolved. The CDR3 runs to 13 residues. V lost 5 bases, J lost 5 bases, and 12 bases lay in between. Per germline, CDR1 MNHNS and CDR2 SASEGT. The CDR3 region is CASSTTKETEAFF. The CDR3 DNA follows: TGTGCCAGCAGTACTACTAAGGAAACTGAAGCTTTCTTT.

This sequence joins TRBV5-5 and TRBJ1-5; possible D gene TRBD1, 5 bases. Per germline, CDR1 SGHKS and CDR2 YYEKEE (reference sequence). V lost 2 bases to trimming and J lost 6 bases, with 9 bases between them. This CDR3 is 13 amino acids long. The chain's CDR3 is CASSFGGAQPQHF. The CDR3 coding sequence is TGTGCCAGCAGCTTCGGGGGAGCTCAGCCCCAGCATTTT. Variable domain in full (rest from reference TRBV5-5 and TRBJ1-5): DAGVTQSPTHLIKTRGQQVTLRCSPISGHKSVSWYQQVLGQGPQFIFQYYEKEERGRGNFPDRFSARQFPNYSSELNVNALLLGDSALYLCASSFGGAQPQHFGDGTRLSIL.

This clonotype has a count of ten or more. This chain links TRBV20-1 with TRBJ1-6; perhaps TRBD1 as D (5 bases). V was trimmed by 0 bases and J by 6 bases, leaving 15 bases between them. The CDR3 totals 16 residues. Germline loops: CDR1 DFQATT, CDR2 SNEGSKA (reference sequence). CDR3 sequence (DNA): TGCAGTGCTAGAGATTCCGCTGCGGGGGGTAATTCACCCCTCCACTTT. It encodes CSARDSAAGGNSPLHF.

V and J are TRBV3-1 and TRBJ1-3, with D unclear. Germline assignment: CDR1 LGHDT and CDR2 YNNKEL (reference sequence). Deletions cut 3 bases from V and 0 bases from J, with 6 bases between. The length of the CDR3 is 14 residues. The CDR3 bases are TGTGCCAGCAGCCACTTAAGCTCTGGAAACACCATATATTTT. Its translation is CASSHLSSGNTIYF.

This clonotype was observed once. The rearrangement uses TRBV5-4 and TRBJ2-3; unclear D gene. V gave up 6 bases and J gave up 3 bases, with 14 bases separating them. Germline assignment: CDR1 SGHNT and CDR2 YYREEE (reference sequence). This CDR3 contains 14 residues. The CDR3 here is CASMSRNGTDTQYF. DNA of the CDR3: TGTGCCAGCATGTCCCGAAACGGGACAGATACGCAGTATTTT.